The rows below give T cell receptor beta chains drawn from one sample of a study of blood T cell repertoires in COVID-19. The method was immunoSEQ multiplex PCR; TCRdb's version includes in-frame clones alone and lacks a portion of them. Among 200,000 to 300,000 clones, approximately 83% were seen once, and the ten largest hold more than 5.5%. The specimen was peripheral blood. These receptor sequences come from a human donor in a cohort sampled during active COVID-19. The CDR3 runs from the conserved cysteine through the conserved F or W. Each record gives: clone size, D gene, J gene, CDR3 length, V gene, CDR3 DNA, CDR3 protein. A D gene is named only where the DNA matches it firmly. Rows may omit the clone size; those that give it use once, few, many or a size class.

>-|-|TRBJ1-5|15|TRBV6-1
TGTGCCAGCAGTGAATTCCTGGGGAGGGGACAGCCCCAGCATTTT
CASSEFLGRGQPQHF
>-|TRBD1|TRBJ1-6|15|TRBV28
TGTGCCACCCTCCTCAGGGGACAGGGGAACCCACCCCTCCACTTT
CATLLRGQGNPPLHF
>once|-|TRBJ2-1|17|TRBV9
TGTGCCAGCAGCGTAGGATTCCGTGGGAGGCTCAGGAATGAGCAGTTCTTC
CASSVGFRGRLRNEQFF
>-|-|TRBJ2-7|13|TRBV5-4
TGTGCCAGCAGCTTAGAGGGGGCCTACGAGCAGTACTTC
CASSLEGAYEQYF
>-|-|TRBJ1-6|15|TRBV18
TGTGCCAGCTCACGAATAGGAGTGACTAATTCACCCCTCCACTTT
CASSRIGVTNSPLHF
>-|-|TRBJ2-5|14|TRBV4-1
TGCGCCAGCAGCCAAGGGACAGTACAAGAGACCCAGTACTTC
CASSQGTVQETQYF
>-|-|TRBJ1-1|12|TRBV27
TGTGCCAGCAGTTCCTCGACAGGTTTAGCTTTCTTT
CASSSSTGLAFF
>once|-|TRBJ1-2|13|TRBV2
TGTGCCAGCAGTGCAGGACAGAACTATGGCTACACCTTC
CASSAGQNYGYTF
>-|-|TRBJ2-7|11|TRBV5-1
TGCGCCAGCAGCCACAACTACGAGCAGTACTTC
CASSHNYEQYF
>-|-|TRBJ2-3|15|TRBV27
TGTGCCAGCAGTTTGGAGGGTGCTAGCACAGATACGCAGTATTTT
CASSLEGASTDTQYF
>once|-|TRBJ2-2|15|TRBV7-8
TGTGCCAGCAGCTTAGGAACGACAGACACCGGGGAGCTGTTTTTT
CASSLGTTDTGELFF
>-|-|TRBJ1-5|13|TRBV2
TGTGCCAGCAGGACAGAAGCCAATCAGCCCCAGCATTTT
CASRTEANQPQHF
>-|TRBD2|TRBJ2-5|16|TRBV6-5
TGTGCCAGCAGTTACTCGCGGGGGGTATCACAAGAGACCCAGTACTTC
CASSYSRGVSQETQYF
>once|-|TRBJ2-6|17|TRBV5-1
TGCGCCAGCAGCTCAACCACAGGGTTATCTGGGGCCAACGTCCTGACTTTC
CASSSTTGLSGANVLTF
>few|-|TRBJ1-6|15|TRBV18
TGTGCCAGCTCCCCCGACAGCTCCTATAATTCACCCCTCCACTTT
CASSPDSSYNSPLHF
>-|-|TRBJ2-7|15|TRBV27
TGTGCCAGCAGTGTTGGGGAGGAAAGCTCCTACGAGCAGTACTTC
CASSVGEESSYEQYF
>-|-|TRBJ2-3|13|TRBV4-2
TGTGCCAGCAGCCAATCTACCACAGATACGCAGTATTTT
CASSQSTTDTQYF
>-|-|TRBJ1-2|13|TRBV7-2
TGTGCCAGCAGCTTAGGCAGGAACTATGGCTACACCTTC
CASSLGRNYGYTF
>-|-|TRBJ1-1|13|TRBV5-4
TGTGCCAGCAGCTCCGGACAGAACACTGAAGCTTTCTTT
CASSSGQNTEAFF
>-|TRBD1|TRBJ1-4|17|TRBV28
TGTGCCAGCGTTAGCTCAGGGGCACAGGGGGCTAGGGAAAAACTGTTTTTT
CASVSSGAQGAREKLFF
>-|-|TRBJ1-6|14|TRBV25-1
TGTGCCAGCAGTGTAGGGAGAAATAATTCACCCCTCCACTTT
CASSVGRNNSPLHF
>-|-|TRBJ1-3|14|TRBV10-2
TGCGCCAGCAGTGATGTCCGCTCTGGAAACACCATATATTTT
CASSDVRSGNTIYF
>-|TRBD2|TRBJ2-3|16|TRBV9
TGTGCCAGCAGCGCCATGACTAGCGCGGGCACAGATACGCAGTATTTT
CASSAMTSAGTDTQYF
>-|TRBD2|TRBJ2-1|15|TRBV3-1/TRBV3-2
TGTGCCAGCAGCTATACTAGCGGGGGATACAATGAGCAGTTCTTC
CASSYTSGGYNEQFF
>-|TRBD1|TRBJ1-6|16|TRBV4-1
TGCGCCAGCAGCCAGGGACAGGGGGCGCGAAATTCACCCCTCCACTTT
CASSQGQGARNSPLHF
>-|-|TRBJ1-2|14|TRBV27
TGTGCCAGCAGTTTAAGCCCTTCTAACTATGGCTACACCTTC
CASSLSPSNYGYTF
>-|TRBD1|TRBJ2-3|15|TRBV10-3
TGTGCCATCAGTGAGTCGGGACAGGGTGCGGATACGCAGTATTTT
CAISESGQGADTQYF
>-|TRBD2|TRBJ2-5|14|TRBV5-5
TGTGCCAGCAGCACCCGGGAGGACCAAGAGACCCAGTACTTC
CASSTREDQETQYF
>-|-|TRBJ2-7|16|TRBV6-5
TGTGCCAGCAGTTACTCGATTCGGATAGCCGGCTACGAGCAGTACTTC
CASSYSIRIAGYEQYF
>once|TRBD1|TRBJ2-1|14|TRBV11-2
TGTGCCAGCAGCTGGGACAGGGAGGGCAATGAGCAGTTCTTC
CASSWDREGNEQFF
>-|-|TRBJ2-3|11|TRBV10-2
TGCGCCAGTACGACAGGAGATACGCAGTATTTT
CASTTGDTQYF
>-|-|TRBJ2-7|16|TRBV5-1
TGCGCCAGCAGCTTGGGTGCGGGATTAGCAAGCAACGAGCAGTACTTC
CASSLGAGLASNEQYF
>-|-|TRBJ1-4|14|TRBV2
TGTGCCAGCAGGTCCGTTGCAACTAATGAAAAACTGTTTTTT
CASRSVATNEKLFF
>-|-|TRBJ2-2|15|TRBV7-3
TGTGCCAGCAGCTCTAAAGCGGGGACAACCGGGGAGCTGTTTTTT
CASSSKAGTTGELFF
>-|-|TRBJ2-5|14|TRBV2
TGTGCCAGCATGGCGGAGTTGTACCAAGAGACCCAGTACTTC
CASMAELYQETQYF
>-|-|TRBJ2-1|13|TRBV3-1/TRBV3-2
TGTGCCAGCAGCCAAAACAGGGCCAATGAGCAGTTCTTC
CASSQNRANEQFF
>many|-|TRBJ1-5|18|TRBV4-1
TGCGCCAGCAGCCAAGCCGGCTGGGGAAGGGGTAGCAATCAGCCCCAGCATTTT
CASSQAGWGRGSNQPQHF
>-|-|TRBJ1-1|16|TRBV6-1
TGTGCCAGCAGTGAAGGCAGGGGATATGGCTACACTGAAGCTTTCTTT
CASSEGRGYGYTEAFF
>-|TRBD2|TRBJ2-2|17|TRBV5-1
TGCGCCAGCAGCTTGGGCGCGCTAGCGGGGAACACCGGGGAGCTGTTTTTT
CASSLGALAGNTGELFF
>-|TRBD1|TRBJ2-2|16|TRBV10-3
TGTGCCATCCAACCGACAGGGGGGTTGGACACCGGGGAGCTGTTTTTT
CAIQPTGGLDTGELFF
>-|TRBD1|TRBJ2-5|15|TRBV7-2
TGTGCCAGCAGCTTAGCGGGACAGTCCCAAGAGACCCAGTACTTC
CASSLAGQSQETQYF
>few|-|TRBJ1-3|15|TRBV6-1
TGTGCCAGCAGTGAGGCAGGGCTGGATGGAAACACCATATATTTT
CASSEAGLDGNTIYF